This T cell receptor beta chain is drawn from a study of blood T cell repertoires in COVID-19. Across the study: Both acute and convalescent COVID-19 samples were obtained from the United States, Italy and Spain.

How the authors handled the data: Reference gene primer amplification gave estimated nucleated cell counts. Clones were sequenced by immunoSEQ multiplex PCR, and TCRdb holds only the in-frame ones, with some missing. That table supplies the V and J calls and clone size; D and trimming were determined from the DNA. The repertoire holds 80,000 or so clones, with around four fifths as singletons. CDR3 length equals 15 residues. V shed 6 bases and J shed 5 bases, with 16 bases lying between them. Germline V gene sequence: CDR1 KGHSH, CDR2 LQKENI. The sequenced material came from peripheral blood. The chain combines TRBV18 with TRBJ1-4; no definite D call. The clonotype comes from a human donor in a cohort sampled during active COVID-19. The CDR3, as DNA: TGTGCCAGCTCTCTTTCCCAGAACACGAATGAAAAACTGTTTTTT. It encodes CASSLSQNTNEKLFF.